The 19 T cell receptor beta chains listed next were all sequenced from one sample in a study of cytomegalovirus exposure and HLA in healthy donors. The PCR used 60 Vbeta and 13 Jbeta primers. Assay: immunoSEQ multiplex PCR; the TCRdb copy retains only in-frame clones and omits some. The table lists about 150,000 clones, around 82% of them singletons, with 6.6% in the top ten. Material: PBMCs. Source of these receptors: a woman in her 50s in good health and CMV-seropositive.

The CDR3 bases are TGTGCCAGCAGCTTAGTTGCCAGGGGTTATGATCAGCCCCAGCATTTT. Its translation: CASSLVARGYDQPQHF. The chain has TRBV7-8 and TRBJ1-5; possibly TRBD1 for D (6 bases). The CDR3 contains 16 residues. V lost 1 base to trimming and J lost 5 bases, with 15 bases between them. Germline V gene lookup returns CDR1 SGHVS and CDR2 FQNEAQ.

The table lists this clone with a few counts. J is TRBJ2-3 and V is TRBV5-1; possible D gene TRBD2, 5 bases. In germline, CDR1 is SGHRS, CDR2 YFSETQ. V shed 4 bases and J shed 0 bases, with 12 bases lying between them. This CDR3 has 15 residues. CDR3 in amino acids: CASSLDSPSTDTQYF. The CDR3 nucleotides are TGCGCCAGCAGCCTGGACTCTCCCAGCACAGATACGCAGTATTTT.

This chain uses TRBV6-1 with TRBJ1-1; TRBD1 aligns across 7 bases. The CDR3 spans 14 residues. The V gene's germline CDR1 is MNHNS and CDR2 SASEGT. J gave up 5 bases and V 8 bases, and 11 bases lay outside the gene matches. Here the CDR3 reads CASFSGGKKTEAFF. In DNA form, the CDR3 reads TGTGCCAGCTTTTCAGGGGGGAAGAAGACTGAAGCTTTCTTT.

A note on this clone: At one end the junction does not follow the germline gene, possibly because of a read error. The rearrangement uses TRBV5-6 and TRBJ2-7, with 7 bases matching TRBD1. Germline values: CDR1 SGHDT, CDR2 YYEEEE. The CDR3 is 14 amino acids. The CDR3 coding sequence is TGTGCGAGCAGCTTCGGGACAGATACCTACGAGCAGTACTTC. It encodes CASSFGTDTYEQYF.

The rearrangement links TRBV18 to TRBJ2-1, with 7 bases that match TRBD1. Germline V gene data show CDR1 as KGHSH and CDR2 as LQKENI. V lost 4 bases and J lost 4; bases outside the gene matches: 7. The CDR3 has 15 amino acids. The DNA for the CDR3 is TGTGCCAGCTCACGATCCCAGGGGGAATACAATGAGCAGTTCTTC. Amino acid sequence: CASSRSQGEYNEQFF.

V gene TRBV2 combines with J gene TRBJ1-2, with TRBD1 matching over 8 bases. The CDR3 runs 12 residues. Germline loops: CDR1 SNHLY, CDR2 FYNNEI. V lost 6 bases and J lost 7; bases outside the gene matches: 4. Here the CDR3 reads CASRDRVAGYTF. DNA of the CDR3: TGTGCCAGCAGGGACAGGGTCGCTGGCTACACCTTC.

Here the CDR3 DNA reads TGTGCCAGTAGTTCCCCCCGGGACAGGGGGCGCGGATCACCCCTCCACTTT. Its protein is CASSSPRDRGRGSPLHF. The V gene is TRBV19, the J gene TRBJ1-6; 12 nucleotides line up with TRBD1. V gave up 5 bases and J gave up 10 bases; unmatched junction bases: 12. This CDR3 spans 17 amino acids. The germline V gene encodes CDR1 LNHDA and CDR2 SQIVND (reference sequence).

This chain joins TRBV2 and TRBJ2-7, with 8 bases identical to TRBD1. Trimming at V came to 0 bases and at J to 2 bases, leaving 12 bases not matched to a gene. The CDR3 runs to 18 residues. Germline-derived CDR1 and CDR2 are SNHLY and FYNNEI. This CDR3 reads CASSEALSGTGDPYEQYF. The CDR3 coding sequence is TGTGCCAGCAGTGAAGCCCTATCCGGGACAGGTGACCCCTACGAGCAGTACTTC.

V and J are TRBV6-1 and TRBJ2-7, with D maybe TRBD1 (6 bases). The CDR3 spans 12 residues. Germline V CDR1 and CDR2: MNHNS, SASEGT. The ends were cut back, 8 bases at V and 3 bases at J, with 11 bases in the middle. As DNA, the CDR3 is TGTGCCAGCCGACTACAGGGCTACGAGCAGTACTTC. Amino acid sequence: CASRLQGYEQYF.

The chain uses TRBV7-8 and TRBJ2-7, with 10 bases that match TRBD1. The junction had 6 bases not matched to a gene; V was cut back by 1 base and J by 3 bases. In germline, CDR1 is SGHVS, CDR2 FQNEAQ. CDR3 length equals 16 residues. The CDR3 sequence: CASSLVPGQGNYEQYF. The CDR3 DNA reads TGTGCCAGCAGCTTAGTCCCGGGACAGGGGAACTACGAGCAGTACTTC.

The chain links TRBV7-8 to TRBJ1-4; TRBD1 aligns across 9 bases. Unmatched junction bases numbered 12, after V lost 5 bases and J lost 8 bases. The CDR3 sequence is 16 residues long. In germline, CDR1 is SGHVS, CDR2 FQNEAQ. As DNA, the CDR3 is TGTGCCAGCAGCACTTACCGGGACAGGGTTTCCGAAAAACTGTTTTTT. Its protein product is CASSTYRDRVSEKLFF.

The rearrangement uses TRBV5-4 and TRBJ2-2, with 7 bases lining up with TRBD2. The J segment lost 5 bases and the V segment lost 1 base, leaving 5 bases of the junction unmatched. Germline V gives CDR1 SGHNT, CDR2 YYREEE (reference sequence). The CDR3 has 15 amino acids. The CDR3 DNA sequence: TGTGCCAGCAGCTTGATTAATAGCGGGACCGGGGAGCTGTTTTTT. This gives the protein CASSLINSGTGELFF.

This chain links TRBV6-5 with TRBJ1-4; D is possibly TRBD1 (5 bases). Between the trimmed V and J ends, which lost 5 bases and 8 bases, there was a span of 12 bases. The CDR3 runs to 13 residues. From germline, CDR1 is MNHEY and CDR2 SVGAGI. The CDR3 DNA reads TGTGCCAGCAGTCTCGTAGCAGGGGAAAAACTGTTTTTT. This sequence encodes CASSLVAGEKLFF.

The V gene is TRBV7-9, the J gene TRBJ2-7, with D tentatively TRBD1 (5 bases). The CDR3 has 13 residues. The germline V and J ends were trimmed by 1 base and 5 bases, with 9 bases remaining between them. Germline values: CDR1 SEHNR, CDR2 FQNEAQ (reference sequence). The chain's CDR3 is CASSLGAGNEQYF. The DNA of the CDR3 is TGTGCCAGCAGCTTAGGGGCAGGGAACGAGCAGTACTTC.

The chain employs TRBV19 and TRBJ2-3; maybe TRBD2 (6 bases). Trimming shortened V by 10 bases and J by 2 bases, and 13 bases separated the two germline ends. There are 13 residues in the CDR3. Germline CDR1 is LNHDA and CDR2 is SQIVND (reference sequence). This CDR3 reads CATRDFYTDTQYF. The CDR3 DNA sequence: TGTGCCACCCGGGACTTTTACACAGATACGCAGTATTTT.

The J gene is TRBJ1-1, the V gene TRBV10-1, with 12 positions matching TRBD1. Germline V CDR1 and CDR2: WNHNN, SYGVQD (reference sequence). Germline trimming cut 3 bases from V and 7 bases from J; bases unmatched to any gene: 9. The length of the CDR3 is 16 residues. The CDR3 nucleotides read TGCGCCAGCAGTGACGGGACAGGGGGCCGAGGAGTTGAAGCTTTCTTT. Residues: CASSDGTGGRGVEAFF.

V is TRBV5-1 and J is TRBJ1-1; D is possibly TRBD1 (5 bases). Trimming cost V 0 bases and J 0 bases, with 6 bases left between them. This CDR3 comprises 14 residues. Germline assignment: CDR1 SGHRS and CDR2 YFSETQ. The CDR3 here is CASSLGQMNTEAFF. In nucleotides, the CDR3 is TGCGCCAGCAGCTTGGGACAGATGAACACTGAAGCTTTCTTT.

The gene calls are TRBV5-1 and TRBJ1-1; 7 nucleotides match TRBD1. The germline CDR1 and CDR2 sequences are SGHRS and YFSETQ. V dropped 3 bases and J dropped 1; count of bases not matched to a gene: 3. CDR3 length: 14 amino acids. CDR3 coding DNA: TGCGCCAGCAGCTGGGGGACAGAGAACACTGAAGCTTTCTTT. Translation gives CASSWGTENTEAFF.

CDR3 coding DNA: TGTGCCAGCAGCTTAGGACTAGCGGGGGGTCTCTCCTACAATGAGCAGTTCTTC. The encoded protein is CASSLGLAGGLSYNEQFF. The gene calls are TRBV7-6 and TRBJ2-1; 13 bases line up with TRBD2. The CDR3 consists of 18 residues. Germline V gene lookup returns CDR1 SGHVS and CDR2 FNYEAQ. The trim removed 1 base at V and 0 bases at J, leaving 3 bases unmatched.